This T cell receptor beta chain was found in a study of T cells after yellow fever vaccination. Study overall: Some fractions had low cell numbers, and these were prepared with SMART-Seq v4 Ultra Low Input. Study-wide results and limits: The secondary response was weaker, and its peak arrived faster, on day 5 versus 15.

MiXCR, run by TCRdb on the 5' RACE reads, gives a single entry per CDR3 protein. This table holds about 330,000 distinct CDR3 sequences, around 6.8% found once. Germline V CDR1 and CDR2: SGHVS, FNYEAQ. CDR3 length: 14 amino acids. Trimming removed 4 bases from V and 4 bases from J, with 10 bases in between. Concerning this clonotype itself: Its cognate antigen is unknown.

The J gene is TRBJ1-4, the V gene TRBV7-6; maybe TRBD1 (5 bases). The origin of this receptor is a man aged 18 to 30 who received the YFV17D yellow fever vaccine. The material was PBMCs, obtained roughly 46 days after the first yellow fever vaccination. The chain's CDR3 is CASSSTDLNEKLFF. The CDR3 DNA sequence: TGTGCCAGCAGCTCGACAGACCTTAATGAAAAACTGTTTTTT.